These 5 T cell receptor beta chains originate from one sample sequenced in a study of T-cell reconstitution after alpha-beta-depleted transplantation in children. Using unique molecular identifiers, the investigators prepared the TCRbeta library. TCRdb reanalysed the PCR reads using MiXCR and keeps one entry per CDR3 protein. Counted here are some 500,000 distinct CDR3 sequences, roughly 18% occurring once; the ten biggest clones make up 3% to 3.5%. Sequences were derived from PBMCs from the stem cell graft donor, sampled from the stem cell graft. The receptors come from a human donor who donated a stem cell graft to a child with acute lymphoblastic leukemia.

The chain combines TRBV12-3 or TRBV12-4 with TRBJ1-2; possible D gene TRBD1, 5 bases. The CDR3 sequence is 13 residues long. V was trimmed by 8 bases and J by 5 bases, leaving 15 bases between them. The CDR3 DNA is TGTGCCAGCGGGTACGACAGCGGATATGGCTACACCTTC. It yields the protein CASGYDSGYGYTF.

This rearrangement joins TRBV7-9 to TRBJ1-6, with D possibly being TRBD1 (5 bases). The V end was cut by 1 base, the J end by 7 bases, with 11 bases between. The germline V gene encodes CDR1 SEHNR and CDR2 FQNEAQ (reference sequence). The CDR3 has 15 residues. The CDR3 nucleotides are TGTGCCAGCAGCTTAGGGGACCTTCCCAATTCACCCCTCCACTTT. Encoded protein: CASSLGDLPNSPLHF.

The V call is TRBV20-1, the J call TRBJ2-7; 12 nucleotides align to TRBD2. The germline V gene has CDR1 DFQATT and CDR2 SNEGSKA (reference sequence). The CDR3 has 14 residues. The junction had 4 bases not matched to a gene; V was cut back by 3 bases and J by 4 bases. The CDR3 protein is CSARTSGSVYEQYF. The CDR3 nucleotides read TGCAGTGCTAGGACTAGCGGGAGCGTGTACGAGCAGTACTTC.

The V gene is TRBV29-1, the J gene TRBJ1-4; D is possibly TRBD1 (6 bases). V lost 5 bases to trimming and J lost 4 bases, with 11 bases between them. The CDR3 length is 13 residues. The germline CDR1 and CDR2 sequences are SQVTM and ANQGSEA. In DNA form, the CDR3 reads TGCAGCGTTACGGACAGAGTTAATGAAAAACTGTTTTTT. Translated: CSVTDRVNEKLFF.

The rearrangement links TRBV7-9 to TRBJ2-1; tentative D call: TRBD1 (6 bases). V lost 5 bases, J lost 4 bases, and 15 bases lay in between. Germline V gene sequence: CDR1 SEHNR, CDR2 FQNEAQ (reference sequence). This CDR3 contains 15 residues. The CDR3 loop reads CASSPNDRKYNEQFF. CDR3 DNA: TGTGCCAGCAGCCCGAACGACAGGAAGTACAATGAGCAGTTCTTC. The full variable domain, completed using reference TRBV7-9 and TRBJ2-1, is DTGVSQNPRHKITKRGQNVTFRCDPISEHNRLYWYRQTLGQGPEFLTYFQNEAQLEKSRLLSDRFSAERPKGSFSTLEIQRTEQGDSAMYLCASSPNDRKYNEQFFGPGTRLTVL.